The 7 T cell receptor beta chains presented below share a single source sample, sequenced in a study of T cells after yellow fever vaccination. Each CDR3 protein is one row after TCRdb ran MiXCR on the 5' RACE reads. The sample lists 350,000 to 450,000 distinct CDR3 sequences, around a sixth occurring once. Sequences were derived from PBMCs, sampled before the yellow fever booster vaccination. The receptors come from a young man who received the YFV17D yellow fever vaccine.

This chain's CDR3 is CASSLIKTEAFF. CDR3 nucleotides: TGTGCCAGCAGTTTAATAAAAACTGAAGCTTTCTTT. The J gene is TRBJ1-1, the V gene TRBV28, with D unclear. The CDR3 covers 12 residues. In germline, CDR1 is MDHEN, CDR2 SYDVKM. Trimming pared 2 bases from V and 5 bases from J, leaving 6 bases between.

This chain links TRBV5-4 with TRBJ2-4; weak D call: TRBD2 (7 bases). This CDR3 is built from 13 residues. Trimming stripped 0 bases from V and 9 bases from J, with 10 bases between. Germline loops: CDR1 SGHNT, CDR2 YYREEE (reference sequence). CDR3 region: CASSLEGGAIQYF. The CDR3 DNA follows: TGTGCCAGCAGCTTGGAGGGGGGGGCCATTCAGTACTTC.

This clonotype was seen ten or more times. V usage is TRBV29-1 and J usage is TRBJ2-5; TRBD1 aligns across 7 bases. V dropped 5 bases and J dropped 2; count of bases not matched to a gene: 2. Germline CDR1 and CDR2: SQVTM and ANQGSEA. CDR3 length: 12 amino acids. DNA for the CDR3: TGCAGCGTTAGGGGGCCTCAAGAGACCCAGTACTTC. This translates into CSVRGPQETQYF.

The CDR3 coding sequence is TGCGCCAGCAGCTTCAACAGGGATGTTGCCTACGAGCAGTACTTC. The encoded protein is CASSFNRDVAYEQYF. The chain joins TRBV5-1 to TRBJ2-7; D is perhaps TRBD1 (6 bases). CDR3 length: 15 amino acids. The germline V gene encodes CDR1 SGHRS and CDR2 YFSETQ. The V end lost 2 bases, the J end lost 2 bases, and 14 bases lay between the germline ends.

The sample holds a few counts of this clonotype. The chain carries TRBV7-8 and TRBJ2-7, with 11 bases lining up with TRBD2. Germline CDR1 and CDR2: SGHVS and FQNEAQ. The CDR3 extends over 15 amino acids. Trimming at V came to 5 bases and at J to 3 bases, leaving 6 bases not matched to a gene. DNA of the CDR3: TGTGCCAGCAGCAGATATAGCGGGGGGGACTACGAGCAGTACTTC. The encoded protein is CASSRYSGGDYEQYF.

This clonotype was detected a few times. The chain uses TRBV28 and TRBJ1-1; no clear D gene. This CDR3 has 14 amino acids. Looked up from germline, CDR1 is MDHEN and CDR2 is SYDVKM. Deletions cut 5 bases from V and 0 bases from J, with 10 bases between. The CDR3 DNA is TGTGCCAGCAGTCCGACAAGCATGAACACTGAAGCTTTCTTT. Its translation: CASSPTSMNTEAFF.

This clonotype showed up many times. This chain joins TRBV11-2 and TRBJ2-1, with no clear D. The germline gives CDR1 SGHAT, CDR2 FQNNGV. V lost 0 bases and J lost 4, with 4 bases in between. The CDR3 length is 13 residues. The DNA for the CDR3 is TGTGCCAGCAGCTTAGAGGGTTACAATGAGCAGTTCTTC. Translating it yields CASSLEGYNEQFF.